Below, one T cell receptor beta chain is given with its context. Its cognate antigen is unknown. The data originate from a study of blood T cells in healthy people across ages. Study-wide points: Because sorting was not performed, PBMCs prevented conclusive naive versus antigen-experienced comparison. No one knew whether donors had CMV, which possibly confounded expanded clonotype changes.

The second PCR ran about 6 to 11 cycles with a sample-barcoded 5' primer and J-beta primers. A 12-random-nucleotide template-switch adaptor tagged each cDNA molecule. TCRdb reanalysed the 5' RACE reads using MiXCR and keeps one entry per CDR3 protein. The sample holds about 970,000 distinct CDR3 sequences, approximately 50% seen once. CDR3 size: 14 residues. In germline, CDR1 is SGHTA, CDR2 FQGNSA. V gave up 5 bases and J gave up 4 bases, with 13 bases separating them. Peripheral blood from each donor was collected in a volume of approximately 10 milliliters. The chain couples TRBV7-2 to TRBJ2-3; D is unresolved. The material sequenced was blood. The TCR was taken from a woman aged 55-75 years in good health. The CDR3 DNA follows: TGTGCCAGCAGCCCTCGGGTAGTTTCAGATACGCAGTATTTT. Its translation: CASSPRVVSDTQYF.